This TCR beta chain was sequenced in a study of blood T cells in healthy people across ages. Study overall: Per every two T cells, about one barcoded beta molecule was captured by template switching.

The CDR3 has 15 amino acids. CDR1 DFQATT and CDR2 SNEGSKA come from the germline V gene (reference sequence). V dropped 6 bases and J dropped 4; count of bases not matched to a gene: 11. Peripheral blood samples of 9 to 10 milliliters were drawn from each donor. They isolated at least 7 million PBMCs from each sample. A J-beta primer mix and a sample-barcoded 5' primer were used in a second PCR of about 6 to 12 cycles. Each CDR3 protein is one row after TCRdb ran MiXCR on the 5' RACE reads. Among more than 1,400,000 distinct CDR3 sequences listed, around two fifths were seen once. The sequence was obtained from a woman aged 18-29 years in good health. This chain links TRBV20-1 with TRBJ2-1, with 8 bases fitting TRBD2. The sample consisted of blood. The CDR3 coding sequence is TGCAGTGCAAAAGAGCGGGAGCTATCTTACAATGAGCAGTTCTTC. Its protein is CSAKERELSYNEQFF.